The clone carrying this T cell receptor beta chain appeared a few times. Per the germline V gene, CDR1 is SQVTM and CDR2 is ANQGSEA. V lost 2 bases to trimming and J lost 1 base, with 8 bases between them. The CDR3 has 13 amino acids. Repertoires were generated with immunoSEQ multiplex PCR, while TCRdb's copy carries only in-frame clones and drops some. The sample consists of roughly 1,000,000 clones, 75% to 85% of them appearing once. The data are from a study of shared clonotypes between healthy human individuals. Overall study context: For every donor, three CD4 naive, three CD4 memory, two CD8 naive and one CD8 memory plates were used.

The sequence was obtained from a young man in good health. Some clones in this sample may be carry-over from other donors' samples. Specimen: memory CD4+ T cells from PBMCs. Indicated subset: CD45RA-negative fraction. V gene TRBV29-1 combines with J gene TRBJ1-1; D is undetermined. CDR3 residues: CSVESFENTEAFF. The CDR3 DNA sequence: TGCAGCGTTGAAAGTTTCGAGAACACTGAAGCTTTCTTT.